This T cell receptor beta chain was sequenced for a study of regulatory and conventional T cells in RAG deficiency. For this clone: Its antigen is not known.

Measured with immunoSEQ multiplex PCR; TCRdb has only the in-frame clones, and not every one. The data show some 30,000 clones, 70% to 90% seen once. Study results and caveats: In Omenn syndrome, Treg and Tconv repertoires overlapped >80%. Treg unique TCR beta sequences were about 92-fold fewer in Omenn syndrome and CID/AS patients than controls.

This CDR3 has 12 amino acids. Germline CDR1 SGHRS, CDR2 YFSETQ. Trimming took 1 base from V and 0 from J, leaving 1 base between them. These data are also associated with another study on regulatory T cells. This second study notes: Primers: 52 TRBV forward and 13 TRBJ reverse.

This clonotype was sampled from a human donor in good health. Sample: CD8+ T cells sorted from blood. The chain couples TRBV5-1 to TRBJ2-5; D is uncertain. The DNA of the CDR3 is TGCGCCAGCAGCTTGAACCAAGAGACCCAGTACTTC. Protein: CASSLNQETQYF.